This TCR beta chain was recorded in a study of blood T cell repertoires in COVID-19. About the study: Sites in the United States, Italy and Spain provided acute and convalescent COVID-19 samples. PBMCs, B-cell-depleted T cells, or T cells were the source of the cDNA or gDNA that made up the material.

Trimming stripped 1 base from V and 7 bases from J, with 5 bases between. The CDR3 consists of 12 residues. Germline values: CDR1 LNHDA, CDR2 SQIVND (reference sequence). Per the study methods: Amplifying reference gene primers gave estimates of nucleated cell counts. Using immunoSEQ multiplex PCR, the repertoire was profiled, and TCRdb retains in-frame clones only, with some absent. From that table come the V and J calls and clone size; the DNA was used to work out D and trimming. The table has tens of thousands of clones, more than 80% seen once. The chain is built from TRBV19 and TRBJ2-1, with unresolved D. The receptor's source is a human donor in a cohort sampled during active COVID-19. Sequences were obtained from peripheral blood. In nucleotides, the CDR3 is TGTGCCAGTAGTATAGGCGCTAATGAGCAGTTCTTC. Its translation is CASSIGANEQFF.